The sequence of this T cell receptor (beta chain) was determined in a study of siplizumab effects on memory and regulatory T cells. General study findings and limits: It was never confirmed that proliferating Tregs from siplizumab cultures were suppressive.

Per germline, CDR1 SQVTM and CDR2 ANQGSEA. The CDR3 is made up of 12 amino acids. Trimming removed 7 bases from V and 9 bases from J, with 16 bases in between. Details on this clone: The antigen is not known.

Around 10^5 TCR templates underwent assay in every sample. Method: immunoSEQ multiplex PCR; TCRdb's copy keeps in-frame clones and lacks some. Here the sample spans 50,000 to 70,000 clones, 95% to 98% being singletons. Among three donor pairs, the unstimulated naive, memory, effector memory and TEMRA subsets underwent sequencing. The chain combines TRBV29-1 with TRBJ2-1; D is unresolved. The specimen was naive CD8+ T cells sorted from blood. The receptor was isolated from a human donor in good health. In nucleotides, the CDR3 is TGCAGCGCTTCGGCCCCGTCAGCTGAGCAGTTCTTC. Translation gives CSASAPSAEQFF.